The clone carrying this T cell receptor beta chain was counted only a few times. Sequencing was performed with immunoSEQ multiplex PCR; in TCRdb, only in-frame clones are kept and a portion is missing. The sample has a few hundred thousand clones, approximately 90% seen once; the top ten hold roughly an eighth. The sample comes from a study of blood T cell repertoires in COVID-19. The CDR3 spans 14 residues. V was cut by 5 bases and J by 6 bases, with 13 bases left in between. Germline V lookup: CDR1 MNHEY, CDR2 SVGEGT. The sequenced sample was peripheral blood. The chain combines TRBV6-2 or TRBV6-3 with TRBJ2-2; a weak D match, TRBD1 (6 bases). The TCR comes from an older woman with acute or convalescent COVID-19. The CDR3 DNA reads TGTGCCAGCAGTCCACAGGGTTCCGCCGGGGAGCTGTTTTTT. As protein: CASSPQGSAGELFF.